Given below is one T cell receptor beta chain in context. Antigen unknown. Subsets obtained from CD4+ cells comprised CD45RA+ naive and CD45RA-negative memory cells. The authors ran the assay at deep level. The protocol was immunoSEQ multiplex PCR, while the TCRdb copy is restricted to in-frame clones and leaves out a portion. The sample has about 1 million clones; roughly 75% are singletons. This entry belongs to a study of shared clonotypes between healthy human individuals. Study background: CD4 naive cells filled three plates per donor, CD4 memory three, CD8 naive two and CD8 memory one. General study findings and limits: Non-shared clonotypes were found to have lower generation probabilities than the clonotypes that were shared by all four of the sorted-subset donors.

Germline V CDR1 and CDR2: SGDLS, YYNGEE. Trimming cost V 4 bases and J 0 bases; bases outside gene matches: 3. CDR3 size: 15 residues. This TCR derives from a man between 18 and 29 years old in good health. The specimen sequenced was memory CD4+ T cells sorted from blood. Subset of the sample: CD45RA-negative fraction. V is TRBV9 and J is TRBJ2-3; TRBD2 aligns across 9 bases. CDR3 bases: TGTGCCAGCAGCCGCGGGGGGGGCAGCACAGATACGCAGTATTTT. Amino acid sequence: CASSRGGGSTDTQYF.